The text below deals with one T cell receptor (beta chain). Germline CDR1 and CDR2: MDHEN and SYDVKM. This CDR3 has 15 residues. This specimen comes from a study of shared clonotypes between healthy human individuals. Produced via immunoSEQ multiplex PCR; TCRdb's table is partial and in-frame only. The data hold roughly 530,000 clones, with 90% to 97% observed a single time. This chain connects TRBV28 to TRBJ2-5; possibly TRBD2 for D (5 bases). The end of the DNA is better explained by TRBJ2-7, so the J call may be wrong. The TCR was taken from a young woman in good health. The sequenced sample was naive CD4+ T cells sorted from blood. Subset defined: CD45RA+ positively selected. The CDR3 sequence: CASRAAAAKSYEQYF. Here the CDR3 DNA reads TGTGCCAGCAGAGCGGCGGCAGCCAAGAGCTACGAGCAGTACTTC.